The 7 T cell receptor beta chains below all came from one sample that was sequenced in a study of T cell changes during pregnancy in multiple sclerosis. Clones were sequenced by immunoSEQ multiplex PCR, and TCRdb holds only the in-frame ones, with some missing. The sample carries about 44,000 clones, around nine tenths recorded once. The sample in question was CD4+ T cells from peripheral blood mononuclear cells, obtained in the first trimester of pregnancy. The receptors shown here come from a female donor with multiple sclerosis, enrolled in a pregnancy study.

V is TRBV28 and J is TRBJ1-1; tentatively, D is TRBD1 (5 bases). Germline CDR1 is MDHEN and CDR2 is SYDVKM. Deletions cut 7 bases from V and 1 base from J, with 13 bases between. The CDR3 extends over 14 amino acids. The CDR3 DNA is TGTGCCAGCACCTTGGGGGGAGGGAACACTGAAGCTTTCTTT. Its translation is CASTLGGGNTEAFF.

The chain uses TRBV27 and TRBJ2-7, with D possibly matching TRBD1 (6 bases). Per germline, CDR1 MNHEY and CDR2 SMNVEV (reference sequence). V was pared by 3 bases and J by 7 bases, with 10 bases between. This CDR3 has 12 amino acids. In DNA form, the CDR3 reads TGTGCCAGCAGTTTCACAGGGTATGAGCAGTACTTC. Translated: CASSFTGYEQYF.

V gene TRBV28 combines with J gene TRBJ1-2; 8 bases map to TRBD1. Germline values: CDR1 MDHEN, CDR2 SYDVKM. The CDR3 runs 13 residues. V lost 5 bases and J lost 5; bases outside the gene matches: 4. CDR3 in DNA: TGTGCCAGCAGTCCAGGGGGCTGGTATGGCTACACCTTC. It is translated as CASSPGGWYGYTF.

The rearrangement links TRBV5-8 to TRBJ2-1, with 9 bases lining up with TRBD2. After removal of 0 bases from V and 9 bases from J, the junction contained 19 bases not matched to a gene. Germline CDR1 is SGHTS and CDR2 is YDEGEE. The CDR3 is 19 residues long. The CDR3 region has the DNA TGTGCCAGCAGCTTGGTAGGTCCTAGCGGGATTACCTCAGTGAGTGAGCAGTTCTTC. It is translated as CASSLVGPSGITSVSEQFF.

The chain employs TRBV19 and TRBJ2-7; D remains unclear. The CDR3 loop spans 14 amino acids. Trimming cost V 3 bases and J 0 bases, with 9 bases left between them. Per germline, CDR1 LNHDA and CDR2 SQIVND (reference sequence). The CDR3 loop is CASSMAGNSYEQYF. Written as DNA, the CDR3 is TGTGCCAGTAGTATGGCAGGCAACTCCTACGAGCAGTACTTC.

As concerns this clone: This sample includes further DNA sequences coding for the same CDR3. This sequence joins TRBV2 and TRBJ2-7, with D possibly TRBD2 on 6 matching bases. V was trimmed by 2 bases and J by 9 bases, leaving 11 bases between them. The CDR3 runs to 12 residues. Germline V gives CDR1 SNHLY, CDR2 FYNNEI. CDR3 bases: TGTGCCAGCAGTGAACCCCCCGGGGGGCAGTACTTC. This gives the protein CASSEPPGGQYF.

V gene TRBV7-8 combines with J gene TRBJ2-5; 9 nucleotides match TRBD1. V dropped 2 bases and J dropped 6; count of bases not matched to a gene: 10. The CDR3 covers 16 residues. CDR1 is SGHVS, CDR2 FQNEAQ, per germline. This CDR3 reads CASSLIYPTGGKTQYF. The CDR3 DNA sequence: TGTGCCAGCAGCTTAATCTACCCGACAGGGGGAAAGACCCAGTACTTC.